The 25 T cell receptor beta chains below were found in one sample sequenced in a study of cytomegalovirus exposure and HLA in healthy donors. This PCR relied on a set of 60 Vbeta primers and 13 Jbeta primers. TCRdb's copy holds only in-frame clones and misses some; the assay was immunoSEQ multiplex PCR. The data hold roughly 180,000 clones, with roughly 80% observed a single time. The sample taken for sequencing was PBMCs. These receptor sequences come from a man between 25 and 39 years old in good health and CMV-seronegative.

This sequence joins TRBV6-4 and TRBJ2-1; no reliable D call. Between the trimmed V and J ends, which lost 0 bases and 8 bases, there was a span of 17 bases. The CDR3 runs to 16 residues. Germline V CDR1 and CDR2: MRHNA, SNTAGT. CDR3: CASSDSIDNSADEQFF. CDR3 in DNA: TGTGCCAGCAGTGACTCAATCGACAACTCCGCCGATGAGCAGTTCTTC.

The rearrangement links TRBV7-9 to TRBJ2-1, with 8 positions matching TRBD2. This CDR3 region has 16 residues. Germline values: CDR1 SEHNR, CDR2 FQNEAQ (reference sequence). The V and J ends lost 5 bases and 3 bases, in that order; junction bases with no gene match: 9. The CDR3 DNA reads as TGTGCCAGCAGCCCGTGGGGGCGGGGGGTCTACAATGAGCAGTTCTTC. Translated: CASSPWGRGVYNEQFF.

The gene calls are TRBV5-6 and TRBJ2-1, with D tentatively TRBD1 (6 bases). The germline gives CDR1 SGHDT, CDR2 YYEEEE. V lost 0 bases and J 4 bases, leaving 11 bases between the germline ends. The CDR3 contains 15 residues. CDR3 sequence (DNA): TGTGCCAGCAGCTTGGCAGGGGCAGAGTACAATGAGCAGTTCTTC. Its translation is CASSLAGAEYNEQFF.

This clone was found once. The chain is built from TRBV30 and TRBJ1-2; D is undetermined. CDR3 length: 10 residues. CDR1 is GTSNPN and CDR2 is SVGIG in the germline V gene (reference sequence). V was cut by 7 bases and J by 1 base, with 4 bases left in between. DNA for the CDR3: TGTGCCTTGTATAACTATGGCTACACCTTC. Translating gives CALYNYGYTF.

V is TRBV9 and J is TRBJ1-4; D is unclear. The CDR3 runs to 14 residues. Looked up from germline, CDR1 is SGDLS and CDR2 is YYNGEE. Trimming cost V 1 base and J 3 bases, with 7 bases left between them. DNA for the CDR3: TGTGCCAGCAGCGTACTCGGGTCTAATGAAAAACTGTTTTTT. Translation gives CASSVLGSNEKLFF.

The chain employs TRBV2 and TRBJ2-1, with 11 bases lining up with TRBD2. V shed 8 bases, J shed 8 bases, and the junction held 8 bases outside the gene matches. The germline CDR1 and CDR2 sequences are SNHLY and FYNNEI. This CDR3 region has 14 residues. CDR3 region: CASETTSGTDEQFF. In nucleotides, the CDR3 is TGTGCCAGCGAAACGACTAGCGGGACCGATGAGCAGTTCTTC.

The chain uses TRBV19 and TRBJ2-4; 8 bases fit TRBD1. Germline values: CDR1 LNHDA, CDR2 SQIVND (reference sequence). The CDR3 runs 15 residues. V shed 5 bases and J 3 bases; nucleotides not matched to a gene: 6. The CDR3 reads CASSLDRGGKNIQYF. The CDR3 DNA reads as TGTGCCAGTAGTCTCGACAGGGGTGGCAAAAACATTCAGTACTTC.

The V gene is TRBV11-2, the J gene TRBJ2-3; perhaps TRBD2 as D (5 bases). Per the germline V gene, CDR1 is SGHAT and CDR2 is FQNNGV. CDR3 length: 13 amino acids. V lost 5 bases and J 3 bases, leaving 9 bases between the germline ends. The CDR3 is CASSVRGTDTQYF. The CDR3 DNA follows: TGTGCCAGCAGCGTCCGGGGTACAGATACGCAGTATTTT.

This rearrangement joins TRBV4-3 to TRBJ2-1, with D uncertain. Germline CDR1 and CDR2: LGHNA and YSLEER. CDR3 length: 15 amino acids. Trimming pared 4 bases from V and 5 bases from J, leaving 15 bases between. The CDR3 spells CASSRSTSADNEQFF. As DNA, the CDR3 is TGCGCCAGCAGCCGGTCGACGAGCGCGGACAATGAGCAGTTCTTC.

This rearrangement joins TRBV19 to TRBJ2-7; 11 bases agree with TRBD1. Germline trimming cut 6 bases from V and 0 bases from J; bases unmatched to any gene: 4. Germline values: CDR1 LNHDA, CDR2 SQIVND (reference sequence). The CDR3 has 15 residues. The CDR3 loop is CASRRGQGDSYEQYF. In DNA form, the CDR3 reads TGTGCCAGTAGGAGGGGACAGGGGGACTCCTACGAGCAGTACTTC.

The DNA of the CDR3 is TGTGCCAGCAGCGTAGGCCAGGGTTCCTACAATGAGCAGTTCTTC. This codes for CASSVGQGSYNEQFF. The chain carries TRBV9 and TRBJ2-1; D is perhaps TRBD1 (5 bases). V gave up 0 bases and J gave up 1 base, with 8 bases separating them. Germline CDR1 and CDR2: SGDLS and YYNGEE. CDR3 length equals 15 residues.

This chain uses TRBV28 with TRBJ2-1; D call uncertain. Germline loops: CDR1 MDHEN, CDR2 SYDVKM. This CDR3 is built from 15 residues. The V and J ends lost 8 bases and 0 bases respectively, with 14 bases between them. In DNA, the CDR3 is TGTGCCAGCGAGGTTGGAAAGGTCTCCTACAATGAGCAGTTCTTC. It codes for CASEVGKVSYNEQFF.

This clone was seen a handful of times. The chain joins TRBV15 to TRBJ2-3; 8 nucleotides align to TRBD2. The trim removed 4 bases at V and 2 bases at J, leaving 17 bases unmatched. Germline V CDR1 and CDR2: LNHNV, YYDKDF (reference sequence). This CDR3 has 19 residues. In nucleotides, the CDR3 is TGTGCCACCAGCACAAAAAGCCCTACAGCGGGAGATTACACAGATACGCAGTATTTT. Protein product: CATSTKSPTAGDYTDTQYF.

This chain's CDR3 is CASSRGQGLWPYEQYF. CDR3 DNA: TGTGCCAGCAGCCGTGGGCAGGGGCTATGGCCCTACGAGCAGTACTTC. The chain employs TRBV11-3 and TRBJ2-5, with D possibly matching TRBD1 (6 bases). The DNA end lines up better with TRBJ2-7; the J call may be wrong. This CDR3 region has 16 residues. The V gene's germline CDR1 is SGHNT and CDR2 YENEEA.

This clone has only a few counts. V usage is TRBV7-9 and J usage is TRBJ2-2, with D possibly matching TRBD2 (5 bases). V was clipped by 3 bases and J by 1 base, with 9 bases between them. This CDR3 spans 15 amino acids. Germline V gives CDR1 SEHNR, CDR2 FQNEAQ (reference sequence). CDR3 nucleotides: TGTGCCAGCAGCTTCCAGCGGCAGAACACCGGGGAGCTGTTTTTT. The encoded protein is CASSFQRQNTGELFF.

The rearrangement uses TRBV7-2 and TRBJ2-3; possibly TRBD2 for D (5 bases). Trimming shortened V by 5 bases and J by 9 bases, and 15 bases separated the two germline ends. The CDR3 sequence is 13 residues long. Germline values: CDR1 SGHTA, CDR2 FQGNSA. CDR3 amino acids: CASSRLGRETQYF. The CDR3, as DNA: TGTGCCAGCAGCCGACTGGGTCGGGAAACGCAGTATTTT.

The V and J genes are TRBV9 and TRBJ1-2; perhaps TRBD1 as D (5 bases). V lost 2 bases, J lost 7 bases, and 18 bases lay in between. Looked up from germline, CDR1 is SGDLS and CDR2 is YYNGEE. This CDR3 has 15 amino acids. The CDR3 spells CASSVGTQSGLGYTF. The CDR3 nucleotides read TGTGCCAGCAGCGTCGGCACACAGTCAGGGCTTGGCTACACCTTC.

The chain has TRBV28 and TRBJ1-4; D is perhaps TRBD1 (6 bases). Germline CDR1 is MDHEN and CDR2 is SYDVKM. The CDR3 is made up of 12 amino acids. V lost 1 base to trimming and J lost 12 bases, with 9 bases between them. DNA of the CDR3: TGTGCCAGCAGTTTATCGGCAGGGGAACTGTTTTTT. It encodes CASSLSAGELFF.

J is TRBJ2-7 and V is TRBV4-3, with 7 bases lining up with TRBD1. This CDR3 spans 18 amino acids. The V and J ends lost 0 bases and 9 bases, in that order; junction bases with no gene match: 20. Germline V lookup: CDR1 LGHNA, CDR2 YSLEER. The CDR3 protein is CASSQDTGTAVTHGRQYF. CDR3 coding DNA: TGCGCCAGCAGCCAAGACACCGGGACAGCGGTTACACACGGTCGGCAGTACTTC.

Only one count was recorded for this clone. The genes are TRBV13 and TRBJ1-1, with D possibly TRBD1 on 5 matching bases. Trimming took off 1 base at V and 1 base at J, with 7 bases between the two ends. The CDR3 sequence is 14 residues long. Germline CDR1 is PRHDT and CDR2 is FYEKMQ (reference sequence). CDR3 coding DNA: TGTGCCAGCAGCTTAGTTGGACAGAACACTGAAGCTTTCTTT. This sequence encodes CASSLVGQNTEAFF.

V gene TRBV7-6 combines with J gene TRBJ2-1, with no clear D. V shed 2 bases and J shed 9 bases, with 11 bases lying between them. The germline V gene has CDR1 SGHVS and CDR2 FNYEAQ. This CDR3 region has 13 residues. The DNA of the CDR3 is TGTGCCAGCAGCTTATCAGGAAGTGCTGAGCAGTTCTTC. It specifies CASSLSGSAEQFF.

This clone has only one observation. J is TRBJ1-1 and V is TRBV6-6; no clear D. CDR1 is MNHNY, CDR2 SVGAGI, per germline (reference sequence). There are 11 residues in the CDR3. The V and J ends lost 2 bases and 10 bases respectively, with 8 bases between them. The CDR3 nucleotides read TGTGCCAGCAGTTACCAAGGCGGAGCTTTCTTT. Protein product: CASSYQGGAFF.

The rearrangement links TRBV18 to TRBJ2-7; 8 bases map to TRBD2. V lost 3 bases, J lost 3 bases, and 1 base stayed unmatched. Germline V gene lookup returns CDR1 KGHSH and CDR2 LQKENI. The CDR3 consists of 13 residues. The CDR3 loop reads CASSPGLVYEQYF. The CDR3 DNA reads TGTGCCAGCTCACCGGGACTAGTCTACGAGCAGTACTTC.

This rearrangement joins TRBV6-5 to TRBJ1-5; D is uncertain. Trimming left V 2 bases short and J 6 bases short, with 8 bases between. CDR3 length: 13 residues. Germline-derived CDR1 and CDR2 are MNHEY and SVGAGI. The CDR3 DNA is TGTGCCAGCAGTTACGGGGAGGGTCAGCCCCAGCATTTT. As protein: CASSYGEGQPQHF.

The chain carries TRBV2 and TRBJ2-5, with unresolved D. CDR1 and CDR2 (germline): SNHLY, FYNNEI. Trimming shortened V by 6 bases and J by 1 base, and 9 bases separated the two germline ends. The CDR3 runs 13 residues. The CDR3 DNA follows: TGTGCCAGCAGCCGCACACCCCAAGAGACCCAGTACTTC. It is translated as CASSRTPQETQYF.